The subject of this entry is one T cell receptor (beta chain). The V end was cut by 6 bases, the J end by 8 bases, with 16 bases between. The CDR3 is 13 residues long. Germline lookup yields CDR1 SEHNR and CDR2 FQNEAQ (reference sequence). Seattle patients were enrolled while actively infected and followed longitudinally. The data originate from a study of blood T cell repertoires in COVID-19. As for the study in general: Some COVID-19 samples were acute and others convalescent; all came from the United States, Italy and Spain. Sources were T cells, B-cell-depleted T cells, or PBMCs; the material itself was cDNA or gDNA.

Original handling: Reference gene primer amplification in the assay estimated nucleated cell counts. Produced via immunoSEQ multiplex PCR; TCRdb's table is partial and in-frame only. Clonal size and the V and J genes are those of that table, whereas D and trimming came from the DNA. The table records fewer than 300,000 clones, approximately 89% of them present only once. The clonotype comes from a woman aged 30 to 39 with COVID-19, enrolled during active disease. Sequenced: peripheral blood. The V and J genes are TRBV7-9 and TRBJ1-2; D is undetermined. The CDR3 loop is CASSSHASVGYTF. DNA for the CDR3: TGTGCCAGCAGTTCTCACGCGTCGGTCGGCTACACCTTC.